This T cell receptor (beta chain) was identified during a study of T cells in Graves' hyperthyroidism and ophthalmopathy. What was amplified from RNA transcripts were TCR beta CDR3 regions. An initial round of RT-PCR targeting the TCR CDR3 relied on the HTBI primer set. MiXCR, applied by TCRdb to the multiplex PCR reads, yields one record per CDR3 protein. The sample records hundreds of thousands of distinct CDR3 sequences, around 15% being singletons. The CDR3 length is 12 residues. V was pared by 6 bases and J by 2 bases, with 7 bases between. Per germline, CDR1 KGHSH and CDR2 LQKENI. The chain links TRBV18 to TRBJ2-5; D ambiguous. The sample comprised blood. The source is a woman aged 18-35 years with Graves' hyperthyroidism. This CDR3 reads CASSQMQETQYF. In DNA, the CDR3 is TGTGCCAGCTCGCAGATGCAAGAGACCCAGTACTTC.